The 24 T cell receptor beta chains below were found in one sample sequenced in a study of preoperative IRX-2 immunotherapy in early breast cancer. Produced via immunoSEQ multiplex PCR; TCRdb's table is partial and in-frame only. The table lists approximately 26,000 clones, about 77% of them singletons. The treatment is: preoperative locoregional IRX-2 cytokine immunotherapy. The sequencing used lymph node tissue, collected before IRX-2 immunotherapy. The origin of the receptors is a human donor with breast cancer.

This sequence joins TRBV6-8 and TRBJ1-2; the match to TRBD1 covers 10 bases. Germline-derived CDR1 and CDR2 are MNHGY and SAAAGT. The CDR3 spans 13 residues. V shed 4 bases, J shed 6 bases, and the junction held 2 bases outside the gene matches. This CDR3 is CASSSGTGDGYTF. The CDR3 DNA sequence: TGTGCCAGCAGTTCCGGGACAGGGGATGGCTACACCTTC.

The V call is TRBV7-6, the J call TRBJ2-5; D unresolved. The CDR3 extends over 15 amino acids. Germline CDR1 SGHVS, CDR2 FNYEAQ. With 1 base removed from V and 8 bases from J, the gap between germline ends came to 17 bases. Here the CDR3 reads CASSLDQAHPNTQYF. The CDR3 nucleotides read TGTGCCAGCAGCTTAGATCAAGCCCACCCAAACACCCAGTACTTC.

The chain combines TRBV10-2 with TRBJ1-1; the D gene is possibly TRBD1 (6 bases). The CDR3 sequence is 14 residues long. V was trimmed by 8 bases and J by 5 bases, leaving 18 bases between them. Germline V gene sequence: CDR1 WSHSY, CDR2 SAAADI. The CDR3: CASCRGRRGTEAFF. CDR3 bases: TGCGCCAGCTGCCGCGGCAGAAGGGGGACTGAAGCTTTCTTT.

This rearrangement joins TRBV11-3 to TRBJ1-6; no clear D gene. This CDR3 contains 14 residues. With 3 bases removed from V and 10 bases from J, the gap between germline ends came to 13 bases. Germline-derived CDR1 and CDR2 are SGHNT and YENEEA. As DNA, the CDR3 is TGTGCCAGCAGCTTTGGTTTCGTAGGGTCACCCCTCCACTTT. It yields the protein CASSFGFVGSPLHF. Full variable domain (missing parts from reference TRBV11-3 and TRBJ1-6): EAGVVQSPRYKIIEKKQPVAFWCNPISGHNTLYWYLQNLGQGPELLIRYENEEAVDDSQLPKDRFSAERLKGVDSTLKIQPAELGDSAVYLCASSFGFVGSPLHFGNGTRLTVT.

The J gene is TRBJ1-1, the V gene TRBV7-8; perhaps TRBD1 as D (6 bases). CDR3 length: 13 residues. Trimming removed 2 bases at V and 7 bases at J, with 11 bases between. Germline assignment: CDR1 SGHVS and CDR2 FQNEAQ. Written as DNA, the CDR3 is TGTGCCAGCAGCTTAAACAGGGAGATTGAAGCTTTCTTT. This translates into CASSLNREIEAFF.

The chain has TRBV10-2 and TRBJ1-1; 8 nucleotides match TRBD1. The CDR3 runs to 15 residues. Germline CDR1 is WSHSY and CDR2 is SAAADI. V was clipped by 0 bases and J by 5 bases; unmatched bases: 5. CDR3: CASSESNRGLTEAFF. The CDR3 DNA follows: TGCGCCAGCAGTGAGTCGAACAGGGGGTTAACTGAAGCTTTCTTT.

The V gene is TRBV30, the J gene TRBJ1-4, with 7 nucleotides matching TRBD1. The CDR3 runs to 16 residues. Germline loops: CDR1 GTSNPN, CDR2 SVGIG (reference sequence). After removal of 0 bases from V and 6 bases from J, the junction contained 10 bases not matched to a gene. This CDR3 is CAWSVVRPTGDEKLFF. The CDR3 bases are TGTGCCTGGAGTGTTGTCCGGCCAACAGGGGATGAAAAACTGTTTTTT.

The rearrangement uses TRBV11-3 and TRBJ2-7; maybe TRBD2 (6 bases). Germline lookup yields CDR1 SGHNT and CDR2 YENEEA. V was pared by 6 bases and J by 3 bases, with 18 bases between. CDR3 length: 15 amino acids. CDR3 nucleotide sequence: TGTGCCAGCAGTCACCGGGACTCCCTAAACTACGAGCAGTACTTC. Protein sequence: CASSHRDSLNYEQYF. Complete variable domain (other parts from reference TRBV11-3 and TRBJ2-7): EAGVVQSPRYKIIEKKQPVAFWCNPISGHNTLYWYLQNLGQGPELLIRYENEEAVDDSQLPKDRFSAERLKGVDSTLKIQPAELGDSAVYLCASSHRDSLNYEQYFGPGTRLTVT.

The chain is built from TRBV6-8 and TRBJ1-1; the D gene is possibly TRBD1 (5 bases). V was trimmed by 3 bases and J by 0 bases, leaving 11 bases between them. The CDR3 extends over 15 amino acids. Germline-derived CDR1 and CDR2 are MNHGY and SAAAGT. CDR3 region: CASSYRGRMNTEAFF. DNA of the CDR3: TGTGCCAGCAGTTATAGGGGACGGATGAACACTGAAGCTTTCTTT.

V gene TRBV6-8 combines with J gene TRBJ1-6; weak D call: TRBD1 (5 bases). Germline V gene sequence: CDR1 MNHGY, CDR2 SAAAGT. Trimming pared 8 bases from V and 8 bases from J, leaving 13 bases between. The CDR3 extends over 13 amino acids. The CDR3 protein is CASAAAGDSPLHF. DNA for the CDR3: TGTGCCAGCGCGGCGGCGGGGGATTCACCCCTCCACTTT.

The chain has TRBV28 and TRBJ1-4; possibly TRBD1 for D (5 bases). The ends were cut back, 3 bases at V and 6 bases at J, with 14 bases in the middle. This CDR3 contains 15 residues. Germline-derived CDR1 and CDR2 are MDHEN and SYDVKM. The CDR3 loop reads CASSLRGLGDEKLFF. The DNA for the CDR3 is TGTGCCAGCAGTTTGCGTGGGTTGGGGGATGAAAAACTGTTTTTT.

The chain uses TRBV5-1 and TRBJ2-2; 7 bases map to TRBD1. The CDR3 has 19 residues. The V gene end was trimmed by 0 bases and the J gene end by 4 bases; junction bases not matched to a gene: 15. CDR1 and CDR2 (germline): SGHRS, YFSETQ. CDR3 protein: CASSLATGQPQGTTGELFF. The CDR3 nucleotides read TGCGCCAGCAGCTTGGCCACGGGACAGCCCCAAGGGACCACCGGGGAGCTGTTTTTT.

The rearrangement links TRBV30 to TRBJ1-1; D gene uncertain. The ends were cut back, 0 bases at V and 3 bases at J, with 8 bases in the middle. Germline assignment: CDR1 GTSNPN and CDR2 SVGIG (reference sequence). This CDR3 is built from 13 residues. The CDR3, as DNA: TGTGCCTGGAGTGTAAGGGAATACACTGAAGCTTTCTTT. Translated, it gives CAWSVREYTEAFF.

The CDR3 DNA reads TGTGCCAGCAGCTTAGCGGGGGGAGGGGCTCAGCCCCAGCATTTT. Translation: CASSLAGGGAQPQHF. The rearrangement uses TRBV7-6 and TRBJ1-5; tentative D call: TRBD1 (5 bases). Germline-derived CDR1 and CDR2 are SGHVS and FNYEAQ. Trimming left V 0 bases short and J 6 bases short, with 12 bases between. The CDR3 totals 15 residues.

The chain employs TRBV5-1 and TRBJ2-7; 10 bases fit TRBD1. The CDR3 contains 15 residues. V shed 3 bases, J shed 3 bases, and the junction held 6 bases outside the gene matches. Germline V gene sequence: CDR1 SGHRS, CDR2 YFSETQ. The CDR3 DNA is TGCGCCAGCAGCTCCCGGACAGGGGGAAGCTACGAGCAGTACTTC. Translated, it gives CASSSRTGGSYEQYF.

The J gene is TRBJ2-4, the V gene TRBV10-3, with 7 bases aligning to TRBD1. V lost 2 bases to trimming and J lost 8 bases; unmatched junction nucleotides: 3. Germline V gene sequence: CDR1 ENHRY, CDR2 SYGVKD. This CDR3 is built from 13 residues. DNA for the CDR3: TGTGCCATCAGTGAGACAGGGGATTACATTCAGTACTTC. Translating gives CAISETGDYIQYF.

The chain combines TRBV7-8 with TRBJ1-2; D is uncertain. Trimming removed 5 bases at V and 7 bases at J, with 14 bases between. CDR3 length: 13 amino acids. Germline CDR1 is SGHVS and CDR2 is FQNEAQ. CDR3 amino acids: CASSPPLGFGYTF. In DNA, the CDR3 is TGTGCCAGCAGCCCCCCCCTGGGGTTTGGCTACACCTTC.

The chain recombines TRBV27 with TRBJ1-5, with D unresolved. V was pared by 6 bases and J by 2 bases, with 8 bases between. The length of the CDR3 is 13 residues. Germline V gene sequence: CDR1 MNHEY, CDR2 SMNVEV (reference sequence). In nucleotides, the CDR3 is TGTGCCAGCAGGGCAGATGGCAATCAGCCCCAGCATTTT. This codes for CASRADGNQPQHF.

The chain has TRBV10-2 and TRBJ2-7, with 7 bases matching TRBD2. Per germline, CDR1 WSHSY and CDR2 SAAADI. The CDR3 runs 13 residues. The junction had 9 bases not matched to a gene; V was cut back by 8 bases and J by 5 bases. Here the CDR3 DNA reads TGCGCCAGCGGGGAGGGTGGGGTACACGAGCAGTACTTC. This sequence encodes CASGEGGVHEQYF.

V usage is TRBV7-6 and J usage is TRBJ1-2; perhaps TRBD1 as D (5 bases). From germline, CDR1 is SGHVS and CDR2 FNYEAQ. The CDR3 sequence is 15 residues long. Trimming stripped 5 bases from V and 8 bases from J, with 21 bases between. As DNA, the CDR3 is TGTGCCAGCAGCCCCCGTGGGGCACCCCAAGGCGGCTACACCTTC. Translated: CASSPRGAPQGGYTF. Full variable domain (outside the CDR3, taken from reference TRBV7-6 and TRBJ1-2): GAGVSQSPRYKVTKRGQDVALRCDPISGHVSLYWYRQALGQGPEFLTYFNYEAQQDKSGLPNDRFSAERPEGSISTLTIQRTEQRDSAMYRCASSPRGAPQGGYTFGSGTRLTVV.

The V call is TRBV6-8, the J call TRBJ2-1; TRBD2 might be the D (5 bases). The CDR3 runs to 12 residues. Per germline, CDR1 MNHGY and CDR2 SAAAGT. Trimming stripped 6 bases from V and 6 bases from J, with 9 bases between. For the CDR3, the DNA is TGTGCCAGCAGAGCGGATCCCAATGAGCAGTTCTTC. Its translation: CASRADPNEQFF.

The V call is TRBV6-8, the J call TRBJ2-7, with D perhaps TRBD2 (6 bases). Germline loops: CDR1 MNHGY, CDR2 SAAAGT. This CDR3 is built from 14 residues. V lost 6 bases and J lost 6, with 18 bases in between. DNA of the CDR3: TGTGCCAGCAGCGCCCCGCCGGGACTTTCCGAGCAGTACTTC. Its translation is CASSAPPGLSEQYF.

The chain is built from TRBV11-3 and TRBJ2-7; D gene unclear. The germline gives CDR1 SGHNT, CDR2 YENEEA. The V gene lost 2 bases and the J gene lost 1 base, with 18 bases spanning the gap. The CDR3 loop spans 17 amino acids. CDR3 in amino acids: CASSLYPSRPVSYEQYF. The DNA of the CDR3 is TGTGCCAGCAGCTTATACCCTTCGCGACCCGTATCCTACGAGCAGTACTTC.

This clone is a singleton in its sample. The rearrangement uses TRBV28 and TRBJ1-2, with D maybe TRBD1 (6 bases). This CDR3 spans 13 amino acids. V was clipped by 3 bases and J by 7 bases, with 12 bases between them. Per the germline V gene, CDR1 is MDHEN and CDR2 is SYDVKM. CDR3 in DNA: TGTGCCAGCAGTTTTGGCGGCAGGGGTGGCTACACCTTC. The encoded protein is CASSFGGRGGYTF.